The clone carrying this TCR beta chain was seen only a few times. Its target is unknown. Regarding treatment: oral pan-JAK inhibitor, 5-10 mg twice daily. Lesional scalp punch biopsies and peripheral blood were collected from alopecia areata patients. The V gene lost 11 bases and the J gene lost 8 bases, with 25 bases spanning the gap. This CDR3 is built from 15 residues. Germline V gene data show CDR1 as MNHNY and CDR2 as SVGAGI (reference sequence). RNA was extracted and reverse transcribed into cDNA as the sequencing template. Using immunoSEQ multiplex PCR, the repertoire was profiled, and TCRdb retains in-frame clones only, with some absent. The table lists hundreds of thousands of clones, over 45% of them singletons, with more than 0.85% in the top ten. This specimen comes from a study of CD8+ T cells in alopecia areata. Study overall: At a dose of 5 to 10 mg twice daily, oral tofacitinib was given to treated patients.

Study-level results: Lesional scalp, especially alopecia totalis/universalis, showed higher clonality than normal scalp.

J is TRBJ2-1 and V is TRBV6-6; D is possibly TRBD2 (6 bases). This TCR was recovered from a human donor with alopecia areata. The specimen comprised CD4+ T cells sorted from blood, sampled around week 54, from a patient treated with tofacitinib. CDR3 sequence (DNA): TGTGCCGGCCGGGGAGGTCGGCCTGGTGGCGATGAGCAGTTCTTC. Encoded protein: CAGRGGRPGGDEQFF.